The 12 T cell receptor beta chains below were found in one sample sequenced in a study of patients and donors after allogeneic stem cell transplantation. TCRdb ran MiXCR on the RT-PCR reads and lists one entry per CDR3 protein. Found here are about a million distinct CDR3 sequences, roughly 18% of them singletons; the top ten hold under 6.5%. Sample: blood, either unsorted or a sorted T cell fraction (not recorded which). These receptors came from a human donor who was either an allogeneic HSCT recipient or a stem cell or donor lymphocyte infusion donor (not recorded which). It is not recorded whose cells these are; they may come from a transplant donor.

J is TRBJ2-3 and V is TRBV20-1; 11 bases agree with TRBD2. CDR1 is DFQATT and CDR2 is SNEGSKA in the germline V gene (reference sequence). V shed 6 bases and J 2 bases; nucleotides not matched to a gene: 13. The CDR3 is 17 amino acids. The CDR3 region has the DNA TGCAGTGCCCCTAAAGCCCTAGCGGGGGGATTCACAGATACGCAGTATTTT. As protein: CSAPKALAGGFTDTQYF.

This clonotype was seen more than once but under ten times. The chain carries TRBV6-1 and TRBJ1-1; 7 nucleotides align to TRBD1. This CDR3 comprises 13 residues. CDR1 is MNHNS, CDR2 SASEGT, per germline. Unmatched junction bases numbered 6, after V lost 1 base and J lost 10 bases. The CDR3 DNA follows: TGTGCCAGCAGTGAAGGACAGGGTAACCGAGCTTTCTTT. Protein sequence: CASSEGQGNRAFF.

The chain has TRBV3-1 and TRBJ2-7; no definite D call. This CDR3 has 12 residues. Per the germline V gene, CDR1 is LGHDT and CDR2 is YNNKEL (reference sequence). V was shortened by 1 base and J by 7 bases, with 8 bases between the two germline ends. The CDR3 nucleotides read TGTGCCAGCAGCCAAGTCCCATCGGAGCAGTACTTC. This sequence encodes CASSQVPSEQYF.

The chain recombines TRBV4-2 with TRBJ1-1; weak D call: TRBD1 (6 bases). Trimming left V 3 bases short and J 1 base short, with 15 bases between. Germline CDR1 reads LGHNA; CDR2 reads YNFKEQ. This CDR3 comprises 16 residues. As DNA, the CDR3 is TGTGCCAGCAGCCAGGAAGGGTTGACAGGGAACACTGAAGCTTTCTTT. It specifies CASSQEGLTGNTEAFF.

The rearrangement joins TRBV7-2 to TRBJ2-1, with D uncertain. The CDR3 has 15 amino acids. Germline V CDR1 and CDR2: SGHTA, FQGNSA. V shed 0 bases and J shed 8 bases, with 14 bases lying between them. The DNA for the CDR3 is TGTGCCAGCAGCTTAGCCGAGCCCTCTATGGATGAGCAGTTCTTC. Protein sequence: CASSLAEPSMDEQFF.

The chain joins TRBV29-1 to TRBJ2-2, with D perhaps matching TRBD1 or TRBD2 (5 bases each). The V end lost 7 bases, the J end lost 3 bases, and 15 bases lay between the germline ends. From germline, CDR1 is SQVTM and CDR2 ANQGSEA. The CDR3 has 14 amino acids. In DNA form, the CDR3 reads TGCAGCGCCCGGGACCGAATTCACACCGGGGAGCTGTTTTTT. Translation: CSARDRIHTGELFF.

This clonotype was counted only a few times. The chain has TRBV12-3 or TRBV12-4 and TRBJ2-1; weak D call: TRBD2 (5 bases). The CDR3 loop spans 15 amino acids. Trimming left V 2 bases short and J 9 bases short, with 17 bases between. The CDR3 DNA is TGTGCCAGCAGTTTATCGTGGGATGGAGGAAGTGAGCAGTTCTTC. Translated, it gives CASSLSWDGGSEQFF.

This clonotype was counted only a few times. The chain combines TRBV24-1 with TRBJ2-5; no clear D. The germline gives CDR1 KGHDR, CDR2 SFDVKD. The ends were cut back, 3 bases at V and 0 bases at J, with 13 bases in the middle. CDR3 length: 16 residues. DNA for the CDR3: TGTGCCACCAGTGATGGACCGGGCGCTTACCAAGAGACCCAGTACTTC. Translated: CATSDGPGAYQETQYF.

The genes are TRBV20-1 and TRBJ1-1, with D tentatively TRBD1 (6 bases). V lost 0 bases and J 2 bases, leaving 10 bases between the germline ends. The germline V gene has CDR1 DFQATT and CDR2 SNEGSKA (reference sequence). The CDR3 covers 14 residues. CDR3 sequence reads: CSARDLDRNTEAFF. The CDR3 region has the DNA TGCAGTGCTAGAGATCTGGACAGAAACACTGAAGCTTTCTTT.

The chain has TRBV2 and TRBJ2-1; 9 nucleotides agree with TRBD2. Trimming removed 4 bases from V and 4 bases from J; junction bases left unmatched: 11. The CDR3 is made up of 17 amino acids. Germline CDR1 is SNHLY and CDR2 is FYNNEI. DNA for the CDR3: TGTGCCAGCAGTGCCCAAACTAGCGGGTGGGCTTACAATGAGCAGTTCTTC. It codes for CASSAQTSGWAYNEQFF. Complete variable domain (other parts from reference TRBV2 and TRBJ2-1): EPEVTQTPSHQVTQMGQEVILRCVPISNHLYFYWYRQILGQKVEFLVSFYNNEISEKSEIFDDQFSVERPDGSNFTLKIRSTKLEDSAMYFCASSAQTSGWAYNEQFFGPGTRLTVL.

This clonotype was seen only a few times. The chain combines TRBV6-2 or TRBV6-3 with TRBJ2-3; 10 bases agree with TRBD2. The trim removed 5 bases at V and 4 bases at J, leaving 9 bases unmatched. This CDR3 has 16 residues. Germline CDR1 is MNHEY and CDR2 is SVGEGT. CDR3 protein: CASSRLAGAWADTQYF. CDR3 sequence (DNA): TGTGCCAGCAGTCGCCTAGCGGGGGCATGGGCAGATACGCAGTATTTT.

This clonotype was seen a handful of times. V is TRBV5-1 and J is TRBJ2-7, with D possibly being TRBD1 (6 bases). The germline V and J ends were trimmed by 3 bases and 0 bases, with 7 bases remaining between them. The CDR3 has 13 amino acids. CDR1 and CDR2 (germline): SGHRS, YFSETQ. The CDR3 nucleotides are TGCGCCAGCAGCTACAGGGCCTCCTACGAGCAGTACTTC. It specifies CASSYRASYEQYF.